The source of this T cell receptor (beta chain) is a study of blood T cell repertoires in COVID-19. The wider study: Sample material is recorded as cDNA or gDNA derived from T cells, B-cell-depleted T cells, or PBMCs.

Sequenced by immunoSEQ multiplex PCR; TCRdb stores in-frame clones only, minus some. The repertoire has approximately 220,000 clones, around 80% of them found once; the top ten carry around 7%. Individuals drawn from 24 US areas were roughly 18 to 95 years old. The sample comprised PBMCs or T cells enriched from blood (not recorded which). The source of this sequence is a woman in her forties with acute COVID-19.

CDR3 in amino acids: CASSVAERTEAFF. DNA for the CDR3: TGTGCCAGCAGCGTCGCCGAGAGAACTGAAGCTTTCTTT. The rearrangement uses TRBV9 and TRBJ1-1; D remains ambiguous. CDR3 length: 13 residues. Trimming shortened V by 2 bases and J by 5 bases, and 10 bases separated the two germline ends. CDR1 and CDR2 from the germline V gene are SGDLS and YYNGEE.